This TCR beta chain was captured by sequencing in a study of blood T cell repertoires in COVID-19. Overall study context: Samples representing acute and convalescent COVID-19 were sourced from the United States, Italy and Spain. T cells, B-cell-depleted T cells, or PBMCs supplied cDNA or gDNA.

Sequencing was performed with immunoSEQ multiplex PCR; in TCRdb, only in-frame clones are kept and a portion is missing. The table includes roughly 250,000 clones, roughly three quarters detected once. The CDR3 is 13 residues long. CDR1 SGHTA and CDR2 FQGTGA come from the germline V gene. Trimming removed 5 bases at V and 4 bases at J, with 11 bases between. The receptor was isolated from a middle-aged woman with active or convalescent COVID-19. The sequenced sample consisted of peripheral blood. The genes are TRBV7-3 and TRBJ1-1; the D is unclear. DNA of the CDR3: TGTGCCAGCAGCGCAACCCCCGGCACTGAAGCTTTCTTT. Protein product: CASSATPGTEAFF.